This T cell receptor beta chain appears in the sequencing data of a study of cytomegalovirus exposure and HLA in healthy donors (dated by TCRdb to about 2017). Regarding the study in general: According to an earlier analysis of 587 of the donors, some 180 million T cells yielded 117 million unique TCR beta sequences and about 280 Gb of sequence data. About 280 gigabases of sequencing data and roughly 81 million unique TCR sequences made up an early release that covered over 550 HLA-typed donors. Among the approximately 430 genotyped donors, about 85% belonged to the genetic ancestry cluster associated with self-reported Caucasian donors. The study aimed to test whether cataloging public T cell receptors could reveal signatures of past pathogen exposure. Using immunosequencing, the study profiled T cell repertoires from roughly 650 subjects and related those repertoires to cytomegalovirus serostatus. Besides the first cohort of hundreds of subjects, a separate validation cohort made up of 90 to 150 different subjects was used. To predict cytomegalovirus infection status, the study brought together high-throughput TCR immunosequencing, statistical association of individual TCRs with disease status, and machine learning. A later analysis re-examined previously published TCR beta repertoires from several hundred donors and added high-resolution HLA genotyping to investigate patterns of TCR occurrence. Rather than drawing on any new phenotypic data, the later analysis identified candidate immune exposures from TCR beta sequences and the way those sequences occurred across donors. To decide whether each TCR beta V gene segment behaved as functional or pseudogenic, an earlier analysis of approximately 600 of the donors relied on high-throughput TCR beta sequencing. Donor age, sex, ethnicity and CMV serostatus were compiled together with the repertoire data. A later genetic analysis used genome-wide SNP genotypes for about 65% of the 666 donors, treating that subset as a discovery cohort. All discovery cohort repertoires had been generated using a single sequencing platform. Both class I and class II loci were covered by HLA typing, at four-digit resolution. The number of typed donors differed by locus: roughly 629-640 for A, B, C, DRB1 and DQB1; 500 to 550 for DQA1; approximately 600 for DPA1; and about 470 for DPB1. Several DR-DQ haplotypes were handled as single units for association and clustering because linkage in the cohort was strong. Among over 350 genotyped donors of the cohort, an average of roughly 240,000 unique TCR beta nucleotide sequences were sequenced per donor, roughly 20% of them non-productive. The investigation overall reported the following: The earlier analysis of about 600 of the donors excluded 15 to 20 rarely observed V segments, including chromosome 9 orphons, because counts were too low. In a later analysis, TCR association rates were found to vary across HLA loci, with the most associated TCRs seen for DRB1 alleles and the fewest for HLA-C alleles. The presence/absence analyses assumed that sequencing depth was roughly uniform across donors, and that assumption may not be true. According to a later genetic analysis, donors in an Asian-associated ancestry cluster had fewer N-insertions in productive TCRs than the approximately 630-donor mean. A cluster of highly shared sequence variants was judged likely to be a technical artifact of the sequencing pipeline. A later analysis associated some 17,000 TCR beta sequences with specific HLA alleles at a false discovery rate of 0.05. In an earlier analysis of around 500 of the donors, most TCR beta V segments appeared in productive rearrangements about 90% or about 30% of the time, broadly matching IMGT annotations. In both the original and validation cohorts, the classifier was reported to diagnose cytomegalovirus status with high specificity and sensitivity. CMV serostatus was the only immune exposure information available for the cohort. An association between a missense DCLRE1C variant and V-gene and J-gene trimming of TCR beta chains was found in a later genetic analysis and replicated in an independent cohort. Linkage disequilibrium might explain the correlated functional status among segregating V segments, but an unknown experimental factor could not be excluded. Compared with equally common non-associated chains, HLA-associated TCR beta chains in a later analysis were more clonally expanded and had lower generation probabilities. Across donors, most TCR sequences were observed very rarely, whereas some public TCRs were present in many individuals. This cohort had only TCR beta chains sequenced, and the lack of alpha or paired-chain data limited which features could be detected. According to a later analysis, parvovirus B19, influenza, CMV and Epstein-Barr virus appeared linked to several top co-occurrence clusters. A few of the identified cytomegalovirus-associated TCR beta chains were confirmed in vitro to be specific for cytomegalovirus antigens. When HLA alleles, especially DR and DQ, strongly co-occurred, attributing TCR associations to individual alleles was difficult. A further reported finding was that TCR beta sequences accurately predicted the HLA-A and HLA-B alleles for most subjects in the first cohort. In a later analysis, most CMV-associated TCR beta chains were found to appear HLA-restricted, with HLA associations seemingly driven largely by CMV exposure. The study gave a list of about 160 TCR beta chains associated with cytomegalovirus. HLA typing was unavailable for some donors at each locus, so association tests used only the typed subset. The 87-base-pair reads could not distinguish some IMGT-functional V segments, including TRBV6-2 and TRBV6-3, so those segments were excluded. The authors suggested that the approach could potentially be generalized to other disease states and immunological phenotypes.

The cohort consisted of 600 to 700 healthy bone marrow donors. All cohort members were sampled while nominally healthy, although unrecorded immune exposures were likely present. The donor was CMV seronegative and was included in the group of 352 seronegative cohort members. Every donor gave a peripheral blood sample, and the peripheral blood mononuclear cells from that sample were used for TCR beta sequencing. The Qiagen DNeasy Blood Extraction Kit was used to extract genomic DNA from the blood cell samples. Library preparation used the immunoSEQ multiplex PCR assay. For the multiplex PCR, a mixture combining 60 forward primers for TCR Vbeta segments and 13 reverse primers for TCR Jbeta segments was used. Amplification of the CDR3 region of rearranged TCR beta genes was performed with a multiplex PCR assay on genomic DNA. On the Illumina HiSeq System, the amplified TCR beta libraries were sequenced as 87-base-pair reads. In the original analysis: A later analysis counted some 74 million unique TCR beta chains across the 500 to 850 repertoires, and some 11 million of these chains were shared by at least two donors. Raw reads were error-corrected and collapsed into unique sequences by a nearest-neighbor algorithm in which closely related sequences were merged to remove PCR and sequencing errors. To assign V, D and J gene segments, CDR3 sequences were aligned to IMGT reference sequences. For a sequence to be retained, a match of at least six nucleotides was required to both a V gene segment and a J gene segment. A rearrangement was called productive if the CDR3 had no stop codons and remained in frame with V and J, and every other rearrangement was called non-productive. Following IMGT convention, CDR3 was defined as the stretch from the second conserved V-encoded cysteine up to the conserved J-encoded phenylalanine. The earlier analysis of around 640 of the donors excluded sequences that lacked an unambiguous match to a single V gene segment. An earlier analysis of over 450 of the donors classified V segments as functional when productive rearrangements were above 56.7% and as segregating when the standard deviation between donors was above 5%. To diagnose cytomegalovirus status from the catalog of TCR beta chain sequences, a statistical classification framework was built. A later analysis assigned V and J genes by comparing TCR nucleotide sequences with IMGT/GENE-DB human TR gene sequences. Using the TCRdist pipeline, a later analysis assigned CDR3 sequences along with most-parsimonious VDJ recombination scenarios. In a later analysis, each TCR beta chain was defined by its CDR3 amino acid sequence together with its V-gene family, and reads lacking a unique V-gene family were excluded. In a later analysis, 450 to 600 highly shared, low-generation-probability nucleotide sequences were removed to address suspected cross-contamination and a sequencing artifact. A later analysis calculated a clonal expansion index for each public chain from normalized within-repertoire ranks of inferred template counts. In a later analysis, generation probabilities were computed using a VDJ recombination model fitted to out-of-frame rearrangements, and the results were checked against IGoR. In a later analysis, hypergeometric tests were used to score TCR-TCR, TCR-HLA and TCR-CMV co-occurrence, with a repertoire-size bias correction applied to TCR pairs. A later analysis estimated false discovery rates by permuting HLA or CMV assignments 20 times. In a later analysis, co-occurring TCRs were grouped using DBSCAN, and TCRdist sequence similarity was added for clustering within HLA-allele-positive subsets. Co-occurrence clustering excluded repertoires with fewer than 30,000 or more than 120,000 public chains, plus five with anomalous nucleotide sharing. TCRdb retrieved this table from immuneACCESS and kept in-frame rearrangements only. Not all clones are present; in checked studies, unresolved V genes account for under half, and no reason is known for the remainder. V, J and clone size are taken as reported in that table, and D and trimming were inferred from the DNA itself. The sample table shows about 190,000 clones, and roughly three quarters are seen once. The top ten constitute about 1.5% of the sample.

As for this clone: Its antigen remains undetermined. Per-base quality was not reported, and no clone a single base away is much larger than it.

CDR1 SGHDT and CDR2 YYEEEE were looked up in the germline V gene. The CDR3, from cysteine to phenylalanine, totals 13 residues. The entry retains the CDR3 DNA only, 39 bases that are in frame from base 1. V loses 6 bases, J loses 4 bases, and the germline ends lie 13 bases apart. The sequence came from a woman in her late teens or twenties in good health and CMV-seronegative. Sequenced input: PBMCs. This chain is built from TRBV5-6 and TRBJ1-2; the D gene is perhaps TRBD1, on 5 matching bases. The CDR3: CASTSRRGYGYTF. The nucleotide sequence is given as TGTGCCAGCACCTCACGGAGGGGCTATGGCTACACCTTC.